This T cell receptor (beta chain) derives from a study of shared clonotypes between healthy human individuals (dated by TCRdb to between 2020 and 2021). Broadly, across the study: The cohort included three men and a couple of women between 18 and 49 years of age. For each donor, CD4 naive and CD4 memory were each given three plates, CD8 naive was given two plates, and CD8 memory was given one plate. To estimate repertoire size and how much clonotype sharing occurs between individuals, the study deeply sequenced the blood TCR repertoires of a handful of healthy adults. To increase sequencing depth and limit assay-specific biases, different laboratories used diverse techniques to prepare libraries and sequence TCR repertoires. Between about 0.85 and 9.5 billion PBMCs per donor were obtained by leukapheresis. The paper's findings and limits, for the study overall: Rarefaction of sorted-subset datasets indicated incomplete sequencing despite the large sequencing depth. The genetic and exposure-history diversity represented was limited by the small number of donors. Only blood was sampled, and tissue TCR repertoires likely differ from those in blood. Estimated clonotype richness was generally larger for naive than for memory subsets. Pairwise subsampling led to the expectation that sequencing depth would affect the degree of clonotype sharing among donors. Across a few donors, approximately 4.6% of naive CD4, around 3.3% of naive CD8, approximately 2.5% of memory CD4, and approximately 0.42% of memory CD8 clonotypes were shared. Compared with non-shared clonotypes, the clonotypes found in all four sorted-subset donors had higher generation probabilities.

The CDR3 has 13 amino acids, counting the end cysteine and phenylalanine. The only DNA kept is the CDR3, 39 bases in frame from the first base. The V and J ends are trimmed by 3 bases and 1 base, leaving 6 bases between them. Per the germline V gene, ENHRY is the CDR1 and SYGVKD is the CDR2. This clone was counted a single time. What antigen it recognizes has not been identified. Per-nucleotide qualities are absent, and no much larger clonotype sits a single base away. Other nucleotide sequences in the sample specify the same CDR3. Using the deep immunoSEQ assay, TCR CDR3 regions were amplified from genomic DNA by multiplex PCR. Extracted genomic DNA from each cell subset was distributed evenly across all wells of several immunoSEQ 96-well plates, and each plate was treated as a replicate. For sorted subsets, roughly 190 ng of genomic DNA, equivalent to some 33,000 T cell genomes, went into each replicate PCR. Purified libraries were quantified with a Qubit 3.0 fluorometer, sized on a Bioanalyzer 2100, and re-quantified with the KAPA Library Quantification kit. Every immunoSEQ 96-well plate was sequenced on a separate single-read 150-cycle Illumina NextSeq 550 flow cell. The original pipeline was this. Because only junctional sequences without quality scores were contained in the immunoSEQ output, filtering matching that applied to full-length reads could not be performed. Sequences were annotated with PyIR, a Python wrapper for IgBLAST v1.9, using IMGT germline references to assign V/J genes and CDR3. Reads were filtered out if the reads had weak V/J assignments (E-value above 1e-6), no CDR3, stop codons, out-of-frame junctions, or ambiguous translated residues. V3J clonotypes were defined by identical inferred V gene, J gene, and CDR3 amino acid sequence. To compute the percentage overlap between repertoires, the number of shared unique clonotypes was divided by the size of the smaller repertoire. Three approaches were used to assess repertoire richness: RTK rarefaction, the Chao1 estimator, and Recon v2.1 estimates of unobserved clonotypes. Generation probabilities for all TCRbeta clonotypes obtained by the gDNA method from several donors were computed using OLGA. This is the immuneACCESS table as TCRdb keeps it, with only in-frame sequences that have V and J called. A part of the clones is gone; compared with another copy, unresolved V genes explain less than half, and the rest is unexplained. The V and J calls and clone size are taken from that table; D and trimming were inferred from the DNA. In all, the sample holds under 2,500,000 clones, and more than 90% of those were seen once. The top ten hold 0.13% of the sample.

Healthy HIV-negative adults with no recently reported acute infections or vaccinations were included as donors. Every donor was a Caucasian adult living in Nashville, Tennessee, USA. CD4+ T cells were enriched by magnetic negative selection; naive cells were then positively selected on CD45RA, and the negative fraction formed the memory subset. Blood was collected by leukapheresis, and PBMCs were isolated by Ficoll-Histopaque density gradient centrifugation and then cryopreserved in liquid nitrogen vapor phase. Analytical flow cytometry was used to check the purity and quantity of every magnetically sorted T cell population. From each sorted fraction, genomic DNA was isolated and quantified by UV absorbance on a Nanodrop 2000c.

This receptor was identified in a man aged 18 to 30 in good health. The chain couples TRBV10-3 to TRBJ1-1; the D gene cannot be resolved reliably. Sequences were obtained from naive CD4+ T cells sorted from blood. Read against the paper, the sample's cell subset or site label means: CD45RA+ positively selected. For the CDR3, the sequence is CAISDGANTEAFF. The base sequence is TGTGCCATCAGTGATGGCGCGAACACTGAAGCTTTCTTT.